Each of the 5 T cell receptor beta chains below was sequenced from the same sample in a study of CD8+ T cells in alopecia areata. Noted treatment: oral pan-JAK inhibitor, 5-10 mg twice daily. Extraction of RNA preceded its reverse transcription into cDNA, which served as the sequencing template. TCRdb keeps only in-frame clones here, not all; method: immunoSEQ multiplex PCR. The sample includes over 100,000 clones, roughly three fifths of them seen just once. The input for sequencing was CD8+ T cells sorted from blood, taken at week 24, from a patient treated with tofacitinib. These receptors originate from a human donor with alopecia areata.

The genes are TRBV7-2 and TRBJ1-6; TRBD1 might be the D (5 bases). The CDR3 totals 16 residues. Germline V lookup: CDR1 SGHTA, CDR2 FQGNSA. V dropped 5 bases and J dropped 0 bases, with 11 bases sitting between them. CDR3 amino acids: CASSPEGFSYNSPLHF. The CDR3 bases are TGTGCCAGCAGCCCAGAGGGGTTCTCCTATAATTCACCCCTCCACTTT.

The rearrangement joins TRBV7-9 to TRBJ2-3, with D possibly TRBD2 on 5 matching bases. The V gene's germline CDR1 is SEHNR and CDR2 FQNEAQ (reference sequence). Trimming took off 1 base at V and 11 bases at J, with 10 bases between the two ends. The CDR3 extends over 12 amino acids. CDR3 residues: CASSLGLPKQYF. In nucleotides, the CDR3 is TGTGCCAGCAGCTTAGGACTACCAAAGCAGTATTTT.

The rearrangement uses TRBV2 and TRBJ2-1; D perhaps matches TRBD1 (5 bases). This CDR3 contains 13 residues. Germline CDR1 SNHLY, CDR2 FYNNEI. Trimming shortened V by 2 bases and J by 8 bases, and 10 bases separated the two germline ends. Here the CDR3 reads CASSESRVHEQFF. Here the CDR3 DNA reads TGTGCCAGCAGTGAATCCAGGGTCCATGAGCAGTTCTTC. Filled out from reference TRBV2 and TRBJ2-1, the complete variable domain reads EPEVTQTPSHQVTQMGQEVILRCVPISNHLYFYWYRQILGQKVEFLVSFYNNEISEKSEIFDDQFSVERPDGSNFTLKIRSTKLEDSAMYFCASSESRVHEQFFGPGTRLTVL.

J is TRBJ1-1 and V is TRBV5-1, with D unresolved. Germline CDR1 is SGHRS and CDR2 is YFSETQ. CDR3 length: 13 residues. V lost 2 bases and J 4 bases, leaving 9 bases between the germline ends. DNA for the CDR3: TGCGCCAGCAGCTTAGGCCAGTTCACTGAAGCTTTCTTT. Its translation is CASSLGQFTEAFF.

The J gene is TRBJ2-3, the V gene TRBV7-9; D is possibly TRBD2 (5 bases). Germline-derived CDR1 and CDR2 are SEHNR and FQNEAQ (reference sequence). This CDR3 has 15 amino acids. V dropped 4 bases and J dropped 0 bases, with 11 bases sitting between them. CDR3 sequence (DNA): TGTGCCAGCAGCTCCAACCGGGAAAGCACAGATACGCAGTATTTT. Translation gives CASSSNRESTDTQYF.